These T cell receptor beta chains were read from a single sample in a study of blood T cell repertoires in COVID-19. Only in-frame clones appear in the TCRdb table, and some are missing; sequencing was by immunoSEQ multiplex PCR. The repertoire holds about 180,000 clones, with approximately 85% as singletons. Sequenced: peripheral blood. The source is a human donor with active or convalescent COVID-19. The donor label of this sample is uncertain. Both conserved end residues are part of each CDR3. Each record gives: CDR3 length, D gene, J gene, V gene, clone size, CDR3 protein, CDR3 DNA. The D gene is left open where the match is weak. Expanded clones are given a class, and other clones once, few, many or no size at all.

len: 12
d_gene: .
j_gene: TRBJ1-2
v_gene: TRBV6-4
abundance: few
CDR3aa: CASNPIAYGYTF
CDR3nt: TGTGCCAGCAATCCTATAGCGTATGGCTACACCTTC

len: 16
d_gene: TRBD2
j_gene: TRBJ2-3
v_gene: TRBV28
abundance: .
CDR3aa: CASSILSGGVGDTQYF
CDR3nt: TGTGCCAGCAGTATACTCAGCGGGGGGGTGGGAGATACGCAGTATTTT

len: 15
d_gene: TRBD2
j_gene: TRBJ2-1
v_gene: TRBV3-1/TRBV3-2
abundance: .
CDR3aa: CASSTISGTHNEQFF
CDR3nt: TGTGCCAGCAGTACTATTAGCGGGACCCACAATGAGCAGTTCTTC

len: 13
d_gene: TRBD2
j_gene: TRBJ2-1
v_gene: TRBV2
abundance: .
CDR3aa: CASRRLATHEQFF
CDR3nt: TGTGCCAGCAGAAGACTAGCGACGCATGAGCAGTTCTTC

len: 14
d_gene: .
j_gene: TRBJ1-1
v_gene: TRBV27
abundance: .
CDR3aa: CASSSNQGRTEAFF
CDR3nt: TGTGCCAGCAGTTCGAACCAGGGTAGGACTGAAGCTTTCTTT

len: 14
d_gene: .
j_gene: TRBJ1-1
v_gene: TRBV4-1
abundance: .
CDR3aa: CASSQGWQRTEAFF
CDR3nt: TGCGCCAGCAGCCAAGGATGGCAGAGGACTGAAGCTTTCTTT

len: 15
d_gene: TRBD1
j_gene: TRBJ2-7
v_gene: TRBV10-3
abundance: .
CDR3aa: CAISEIRDRGYEQYF
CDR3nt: TGTGCCATCAGTGAAATCCGGGACAGGGGTTACGAGCAGTACTTC

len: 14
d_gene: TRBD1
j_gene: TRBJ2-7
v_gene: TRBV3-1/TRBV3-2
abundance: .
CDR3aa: CASRGQGAVYEQYF
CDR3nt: TGTGCCAGCAGGGGACAGGGGGCTGTGTACGAGCAGTACTTC

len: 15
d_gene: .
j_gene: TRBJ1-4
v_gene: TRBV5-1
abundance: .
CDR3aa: CASTPLGATNEKLFF
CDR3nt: TGCGCCAGCACCCCCCTGGGAGCAACTAATGAAAAACTGTTTTTT

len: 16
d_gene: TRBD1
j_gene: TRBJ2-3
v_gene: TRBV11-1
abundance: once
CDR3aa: CASSLQPDRGTDTQYF
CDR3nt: TGTGCCAGCAGCTTACAACCGGACAGGGGAACAGATACGCAGTATTTT

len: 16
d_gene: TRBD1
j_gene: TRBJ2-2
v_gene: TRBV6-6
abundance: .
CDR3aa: CASRGAQGRGTGELFF
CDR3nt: TGTGCCAGCAGGGGGGCACAGGGGCGAGGCACCGGGGAGCTGTTTTTT

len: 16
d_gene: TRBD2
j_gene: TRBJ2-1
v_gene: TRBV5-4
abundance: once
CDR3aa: CASSSQTSGRLNEQFF
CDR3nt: TGTGCCAGCAGCTCCCAGACTAGCGGGCGCCTCAATGAGCAGTTCTTC

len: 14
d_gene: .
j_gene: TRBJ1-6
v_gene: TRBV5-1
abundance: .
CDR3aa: CASSLVGDNSPLHF
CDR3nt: TGCGCCAGCAGCTTGGTAGGAGATAATTCACCCCTCCACTTT

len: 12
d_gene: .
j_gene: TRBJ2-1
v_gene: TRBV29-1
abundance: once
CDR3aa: CSVGQHYNEQFF
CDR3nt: TGCAGCGTCGGACAGCATTACAATGAGCAGTTCTTC

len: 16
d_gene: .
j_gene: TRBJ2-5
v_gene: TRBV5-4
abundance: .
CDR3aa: CASSRPREGGQETQYF
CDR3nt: TGTGCCAGCAGCCGGCCCAGGGAGGGGGGCCAAGAGACCCAGTACTTC

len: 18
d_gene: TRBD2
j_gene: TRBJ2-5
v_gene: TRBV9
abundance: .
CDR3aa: CASSLFTGLAGDQETQYF
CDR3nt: TGTGCCAGCAGCCTCTTTACGGGACTAGCGGGGGACCAAGAGACCCAGTACTTC

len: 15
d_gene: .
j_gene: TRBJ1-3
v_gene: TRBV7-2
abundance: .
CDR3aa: CASSLGQGSGNTIYF
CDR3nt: TGTGCCAGCAGCTTAGGGCAGGGCTCTGGAAACACCATATATTTT

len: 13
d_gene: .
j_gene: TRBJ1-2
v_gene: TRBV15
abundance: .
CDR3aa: CATSRDPSYGYTF
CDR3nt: TGTGCCACCAGCAGAGATCCCAGCTATGGCTACACCTTC

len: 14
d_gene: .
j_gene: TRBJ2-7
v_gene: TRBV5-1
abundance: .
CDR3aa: CASSLGTDIDEQYF
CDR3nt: TGCGCCAGCAGCTTGGGAACAGATATCGACGAGCAGTACTTC

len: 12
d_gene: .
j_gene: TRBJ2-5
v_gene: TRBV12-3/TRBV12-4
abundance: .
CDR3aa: CASSFGSETQYF
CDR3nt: TGTGCCAGCAGTTTTGGCTCGGAGACCCAGTACTTC

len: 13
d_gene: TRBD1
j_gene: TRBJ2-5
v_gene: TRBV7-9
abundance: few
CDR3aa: CASPGQEGETQYF
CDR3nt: TGTGCCAGCCCGGGACAGGAAGGGGAGACCCAGTACTTC

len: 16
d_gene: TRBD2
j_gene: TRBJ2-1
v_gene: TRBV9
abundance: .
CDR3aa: CASSGLAGGPKNEQFF
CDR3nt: TGTGCCAGCAGCGGTCTAGCGGGAGGGCCGAAAAATGAGCAGTTCTTC

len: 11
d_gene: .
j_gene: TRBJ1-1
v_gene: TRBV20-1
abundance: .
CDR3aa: CSAPRVGEAFF
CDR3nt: TGCAGTGCACCCAGGGTGGGTGAAGCTTTCTTT

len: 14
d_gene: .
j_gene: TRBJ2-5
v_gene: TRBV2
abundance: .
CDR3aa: CASGPRSGQKTQYF
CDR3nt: TGTGCCAGCGGTCCCCGTAGCGGCCAGAAGACCCAGTACTTC

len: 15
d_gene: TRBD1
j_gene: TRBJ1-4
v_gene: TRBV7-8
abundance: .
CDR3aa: CASSPRTGREEKLFF
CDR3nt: TGTGCCAGCAGCCCAAGGACAGGGCGAGAGGAAAAACTGTTTTTT

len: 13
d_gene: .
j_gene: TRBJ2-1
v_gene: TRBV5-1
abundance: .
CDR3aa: CASSLSGYWEQFF
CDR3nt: TGCGCCAGCAGCTTGAGCGGGTATTGGGAGCAGTTCTTC